This T cell receptor beta chain was captured by sequencing in a study of breast tumors, draining lymph nodes, adjacent tissues listed by TCRdb under 2016. Describing the broader study: TCR beta repertoires were compared across tumor, adjacent nontumor tissue and axillary lymph nodes obtained from breast cancer patients. In human breast cancer, the study set out to evaluate how tumor, surrounding tissue and draining lymph node repertoires relate to one another and whether T cells may move between these sites.

This clonotype was seen more than once but under ten times. Its specific antigen is unknown. No base quality values were provided; no much bigger clone lies one nucleotide off. Sequencing was carried out with an Illumina HiSeq 2000. Multiplex PCR amplification was used to generate the TCR beta chain libraries. The amplified TCR beta chain products were analyzed by high-throughput sequencing. TCRdb reran the public reads through fastp at Q25 and MiXCR, keeping productive beta chains. For every CDR3 protein sequence, its rows merge into one entry that carries the most common genes and DNA. This sample has around 250,000 distinct CDR3 sequences in its table, and under 35% of those were observed once. Together, the top ten hold approximately 3.6% of the sample. Lymph node samples were obtained from the axillary draining lymph nodes of breast cancer patients. The research as a whole found: In luminal-like breast cancer, tumor and nontumor tissue repertoires resembled each other significantly more than in basal-like breast cancer. The data were considered consistent with the idea that most tumor T cells come from the lymph node and then expand in tumor tissue. T-cell repertoire diversity in tumors was found to be lower than in lymph nodes but higher than in nontumor tissue, and preferential V and J gene usage was observed. The study presented the conclusion that tumor T cells originate in lymph nodes as consistent with a hypothesis, not as something directly demonstrated.

The clonotype was recovered from a female donor with breast cancer. Some clones in this sample may be carry-over from other donors' samples. The sample was axillary lymph node tissue.

The nucleotides read TGTGCCAGCAGTTTAAGGAGCAATCAGCCCCAGCATTTT. The encoded protein is CASSLRSNQPQHF. The rearranged segments are TRBV27 and TRBJ1-5; the D gene remains uncertain. V and J lose 2 bases and 1 base, and a span of 3 bases separates them. From the germline V gene (reference sequence), CDR1 is MNHEY and CDR2 is SMNVEV. Including cysteine and phenylalanine, the CDR3 has 13 amino acids. Only CDR3 DNA is held: 39 bases, read in frame from base 1.